A single sample gave rise to the 15 T cell receptor beta chains below, sequenced in a study of blood T cell repertoires in COVID-19. Produced via immunoSEQ multiplex PCR; TCRdb's table is partial and in-frame only. The top ten hold 0.7% to 0.9% of the sample, which has about 110,000 clones, 88% seen once. Sequencing input: peripheral blood. Receptors originate from a woman in her 50s with active or convalescent COVID-19.

The chain carries TRBV27 and TRBJ2-7, with D possibly matching TRBD2 (5 bases). CDR1 and CDR2 from the germline V gene are MNHEY and SMNVEV (reference sequence). V lost 5 bases, J lost 2 bases, and 16 bases lay in between. CDR3 length equals 15 residues. The CDR3 bases are TGTGCCAGCAGTCCCCACGGGGAGACGACCTACGAGCAGTACTTC. Residues: CASSPHGETTYEQYF.

The V and J genes are TRBV7-8 and TRBJ1-2; the D gene is possibly TRBD1 (5 bases). This CDR3 comprises 13 residues. Trimming removed 4 bases from V and 7 bases from J, with 13 bases in between. Per germline, CDR1 SGHVS and CDR2 FQNEAQ. This chain's CDR3 is CASSSLGGVGYTF. CDR3 sequence (DNA): TGTGCCAGCAGCTCACTCGGGGGGGTTGGCTACACCTTC.

The CDR3 nucleotides read TGTGCCAGCAGGTTCGACAGGGCAGCCAAAAACATTCAGTACTTC. The encoded protein is CASRFDRAAKNIQYF. The chain couples TRBV7-2 to TRBJ2-4; 7 bases map to TRBD1. Trimming took 6 bases from V and 0 from J; bases not matched to a gene: 5. CDR3 length: 15 amino acids. CDR1 and CDR2 (germline): SGHTA, FQGNSA.

The chain recombines TRBV9 with TRBJ2-2, with 14 nucleotides matching TRBD2. Germline V CDR1 and CDR2: SGDLS, YYNGEE. The CDR3 contains 17 residues. V dropped 5 bases and J dropped 2; count of bases not matched to a gene: 5. The DNA of the CDR3 is TGTGCCAGCAGGCCGGGACTAGCGGGAGCAAACACCGGGGAGCTGTTTTTT. This encodes CASRPGLAGANTGELFF.

This rearrangement joins TRBV2 to TRBJ1-1; tentative D call: TRBD1 (5 bases). This CDR3 is built from 13 residues. Looked up from germline, CDR1 is SNHLY and CDR2 is FYNNEI. V was shortened by 5 bases and J by 8 bases, with 15 bases between the two germline ends. The DNA of the CDR3 is TGTGCCAGCAGTACGGACTGGGGGGGGGAAGCTTTCTTT. Protein product: CASSTDWGGEAFF.

The chain recombines TRBV27 with TRBJ1-4, with 8 bases that match TRBD1. The V gene's germline CDR1 is MNHEY and CDR2 SMNVEV (reference sequence). Unmatched junction bases numbered 10, after V lost 4 bases and J lost 6 bases. The CDR3 contains 16 residues. In DNA, the CDR3 is TGTGCCAGCAGTTCCCCAGCAGGGGGCTTATATGAAAAACTGTTTTTT. It yields the protein CASSSPAGGLYEKLFF.

The chain is built from TRBV20-1 and TRBJ2-3; D is perhaps TRBD2 (6 bases). Germline CDR1 DFQATT, CDR2 SNEGSKA (reference sequence). The CDR3 is 15 amino acids. The V end lost 3 bases, the J end lost 3 bases, and 16 bases lay between the germline ends. The CDR3 nucleotides read TGCAGTGCTAGTACCGGGGGTGGAAGGACAGATACGCAGTATTTT. Amino acids: CSASTGGGRTDTQYF.

V is TRBV2 and J is TRBJ1-5; TRBD1 aligns across 9 bases. This CDR3 is 14 amino acids long. Germline loops: CDR1 SNHLY, CDR2 FYNNEI. With 6 bases clipped from V and 5 bases from J, the junction kept 5 bases outside the gene matches. The chain's CDR3 is CASSTQGAHQPQHF. The CDR3 nucleotides are TGTGCCAGCAGCACACAGGGGGCCCATCAGCCCCAGCATTTT.

This clone occurred a few times. This chain connects TRBV29-1 to TRBJ2-1; tentative D call: TRBD2 (5 bases). The CDR3 spans 11 residues. Trimming took 7 bases from V and 7 from J, leaving 11 bases between them. Germline assignment: CDR1 SQVTM and CDR2 ANQGSEA. The CDR3 reads CSAIALNEQFF. In DNA form, the CDR3 reads TGCAGCGCCATAGCGTTGAATGAGCAGTTCTTC.

The rearrangement links TRBV2 to TRBJ2-1; a possible D gene is TRBD2 (5 bases). This CDR3 is 14 amino acids long. Germline V gene sequence: CDR1 SNHLY, CDR2 FYNNEI. The V gene lost 2 bases and the J gene lost 6 bases, with 11 bases spanning the gap. CDR3: CASSEIVGVNEQFF. As DNA, the CDR3 is TGTGCCAGCAGTGAAATCGTGGGAGTCAATGAGCAGTTCTTC.

V and J are TRBV5-1 and TRBJ2-1; D is undetermined. This CDR3 contains 14 residues. V lost 1 base, J lost 5 bases, and 10 bases lay in between. Germline V gene data show CDR1 as SGHRS and CDR2 as YFSETQ. CDR3 sequence reads: CASSLLPGHNEQFF. CDR3 coding DNA: TGCGCCAGCAGCTTGTTGCCCGGTCACAATGAGCAGTTCTTC.

The chain recombines TRBV24-1 with TRBJ2-3, with a weak D call TRBD2 (6 bases). V lost 7 bases, J lost 2 bases, and 9 bases lay in between. The CDR3 contains 13 residues. Per the germline V gene, CDR1 is KGHDR and CDR2 is SFDVKD. The CDR3 is CATRGGSTDTQYF. The DNA for the CDR3 is TGTGCCACCAGAGGAGGGTCCACAGATACGCAGTATTTT.

CDR3 loop: CASSLVDLGGLNYGYTF. The CDR3 region has the DNA TGTGCCAGCAGCTTAGTAGATTTAGGGGGCCTTAACTATGGCTACACCTTC. This chain links TRBV7-9 with TRBJ1-2, with 7 bases lining up with TRBD1. The CDR3 is 17 amino acids. Losses at the gene ends were 1 base for V and 1 base for J; bases not matched to a gene: 9. Germline lookup yields CDR1 SEHNR and CDR2 FQNEAQ (reference sequence). Full variable domain (remainder filled in from reference TRBV7-9 and TRBJ1-2): DTGVSQNPRHKITKRGQNVTFRCDPISEHNRLYWYRQTLGQGPEFLTYFQNEAQLEKSRLLSDRFSAERPKGSFSTLEIQRTEQGDSAMYLCASSLVDLGGLNYGYTFGSGTRLTVV.

V is TRBV30 and J is TRBJ1-4; D might be TRBD1 (6 bases). Germline CDR1 GTSNPN, CDR2 SVGIG (reference sequence). CDR3 size: 13 residues. V dropped 1 base and J dropped 5 bases, with 8 bases sitting between them. The CDR3 reads CAWSGTANEKLFF. The CDR3 DNA reads TGTGCCTGGAGTGGGACAGCAAATGAAAAACTGTTTTTT.

The gene calls are TRBV4-3 and TRBJ2-3; 8 bases agree with TRBD2. This CDR3 is 16 amino acids long. V shed 3 bases, J shed 1 base, and the junction held 6 bases outside the gene matches. The germline gives CDR1 LGHNA, CDR2 YSLEER. The CDR3 loop reads CASSQSSGDGTDTQYF. Written as DNA, the CDR3 is TGCGCCAGCAGCCAGAGTAGCGGGGATGGCACAGATACGCAGTATTTT.